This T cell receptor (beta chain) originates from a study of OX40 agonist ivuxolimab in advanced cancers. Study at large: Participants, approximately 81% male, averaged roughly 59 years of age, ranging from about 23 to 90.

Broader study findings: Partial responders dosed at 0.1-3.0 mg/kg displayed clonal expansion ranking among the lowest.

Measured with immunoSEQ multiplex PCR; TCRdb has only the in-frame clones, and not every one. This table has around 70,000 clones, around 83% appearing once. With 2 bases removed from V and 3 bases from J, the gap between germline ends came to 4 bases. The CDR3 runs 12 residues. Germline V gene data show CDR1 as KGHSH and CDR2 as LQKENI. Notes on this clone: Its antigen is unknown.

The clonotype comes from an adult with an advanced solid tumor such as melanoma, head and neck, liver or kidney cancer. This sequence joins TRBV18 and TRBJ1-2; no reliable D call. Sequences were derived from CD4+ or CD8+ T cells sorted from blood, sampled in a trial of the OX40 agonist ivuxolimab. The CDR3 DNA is TGTGCCAGCTCACCAGGCGACTATGGCTACACCTTC. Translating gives CASSPGDYGYTF.